This note documents a single TCR beta chain sequence. This CDR3 spans 15 amino acids. Trimming cost V 2 bases and J 6 bases; bases outside gene matches: 5. Germline values: CDR1 KGHSH, CDR2 LQKENI. This entry is derived from a study of control samples from healthy donors and cancer patients. TCRdb's copy holds only in-frame clones and misses some; the assay was immunoSEQ multiplex PCR. This sample has 95,000 to 110,000 clones, with more than 85% found just once. Specimen: PBMCs. The TCR sequence derives from a man in his 60s with lung cancer. The V call is TRBV18, the J call TRBJ2-5; 11 bases match TRBD1. CDR3 DNA sequence: TGTGCCAGCTCACCAGGACAGGGGGCGGGGAAGACCCAGTACTTC. Its translation is CASSPGQGAGKTQYF.